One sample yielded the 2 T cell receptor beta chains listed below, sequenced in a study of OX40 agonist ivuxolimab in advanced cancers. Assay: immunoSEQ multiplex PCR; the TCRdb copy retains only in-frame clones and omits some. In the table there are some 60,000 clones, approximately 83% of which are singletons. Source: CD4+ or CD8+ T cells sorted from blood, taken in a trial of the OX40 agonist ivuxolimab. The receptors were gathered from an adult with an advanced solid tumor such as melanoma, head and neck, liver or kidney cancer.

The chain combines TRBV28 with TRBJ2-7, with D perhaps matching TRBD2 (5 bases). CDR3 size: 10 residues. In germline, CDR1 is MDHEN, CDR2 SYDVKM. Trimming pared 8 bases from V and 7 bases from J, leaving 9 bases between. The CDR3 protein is CASGRGEQYF. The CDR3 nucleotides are TGTGCCAGCGGTCGGGGAGAGCAGTACTTC.

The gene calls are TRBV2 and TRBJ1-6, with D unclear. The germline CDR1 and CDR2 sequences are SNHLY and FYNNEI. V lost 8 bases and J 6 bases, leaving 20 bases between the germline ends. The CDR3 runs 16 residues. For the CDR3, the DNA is TGTGCCAGCGGGCCTCCAGCGGGCGTAACTAATTCACCCCTCCACTTT. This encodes CASGPPAGVTNSPLHF.